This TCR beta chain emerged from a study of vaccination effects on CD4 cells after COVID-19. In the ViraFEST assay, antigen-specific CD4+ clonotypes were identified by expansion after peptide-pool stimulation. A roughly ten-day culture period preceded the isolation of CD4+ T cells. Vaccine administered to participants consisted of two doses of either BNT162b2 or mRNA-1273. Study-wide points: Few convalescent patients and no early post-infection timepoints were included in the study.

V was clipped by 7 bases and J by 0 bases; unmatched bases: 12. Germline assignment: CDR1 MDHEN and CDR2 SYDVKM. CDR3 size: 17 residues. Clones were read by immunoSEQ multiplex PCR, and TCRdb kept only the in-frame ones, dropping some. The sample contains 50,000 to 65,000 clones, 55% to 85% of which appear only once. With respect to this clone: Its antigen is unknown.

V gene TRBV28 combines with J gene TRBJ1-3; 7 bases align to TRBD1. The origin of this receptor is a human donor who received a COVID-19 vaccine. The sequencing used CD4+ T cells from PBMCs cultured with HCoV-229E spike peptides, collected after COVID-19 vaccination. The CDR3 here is CASKQGQQLYSGNTIYF. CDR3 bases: TGTGCCAGCAAACAGGGACAGCAACTTTACTCTGGAAACACCATATATTTT.